This TCR beta chain was sequenced in a study of OX40 agonist ivuxolimab in advanced cancers. For the study at large: Dose-escalation patients' cancers were hepatocellular carcinoma, melanoma, renal cell or head and neck cancer.

Libraries were prepared by immunoSEQ multiplex PCR; TCRdb keeps only in-frame clonotypes and omits some of them. The sample consists of nearly 25,000 clones, under 95% of them appearing once. Notes on the study in general: There was clonal expansion of CD4+ and CD8+ blood T cells by week 6 at 0.1 to 3.0 mg/kg. Averaging showed that CD8+ T cells had more expanded clones than CD4+ did.

Autoimmune disease history or systemic immunosuppression excluded patients. The CDR3 runs 14 residues. To note about this clone: No antigen is known for it.

The sequencing used CD4+ or CD8+ T cells sorted from blood, collected in a trial of the OX40 agonist ivuxolimab. This TCR was recovered from an adult with an advanced solid tumor such as melanoma, head and neck, liver or kidney cancer. The rearrangement links TRBV12-2 to TRBJ2-1. TRBV12-2 has pseudogene status. The CDR3 DNA follows: TGTGCAAGTCGCGAAACCTCGGCTTACAATGAGCAGTTCTTC. Translated: CASRETSAYNEQFF.